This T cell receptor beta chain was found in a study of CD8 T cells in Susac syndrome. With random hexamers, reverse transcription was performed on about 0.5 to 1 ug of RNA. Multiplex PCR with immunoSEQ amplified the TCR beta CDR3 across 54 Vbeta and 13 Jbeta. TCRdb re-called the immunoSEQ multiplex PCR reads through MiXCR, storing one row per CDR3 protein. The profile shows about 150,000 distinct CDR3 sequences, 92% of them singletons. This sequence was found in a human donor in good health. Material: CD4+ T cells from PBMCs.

This CDR3 is CSATGQPSYEQYF. The CDR3, as DNA: TGCAGTGCTACGGGACAACCCTCCTACGAGCAGTACTTC. This chain joins TRBV20-1 and TRBJ2-7; D may be TRBD1 (6 bases). Per the germline V gene, CDR1 is DFQATT and CDR2 is SNEGSKA (reference sequence). The CDR3 consists of 13 residues. The V end lost 4 bases, the J end lost 0 bases, and 10 bases lay between the germline ends.